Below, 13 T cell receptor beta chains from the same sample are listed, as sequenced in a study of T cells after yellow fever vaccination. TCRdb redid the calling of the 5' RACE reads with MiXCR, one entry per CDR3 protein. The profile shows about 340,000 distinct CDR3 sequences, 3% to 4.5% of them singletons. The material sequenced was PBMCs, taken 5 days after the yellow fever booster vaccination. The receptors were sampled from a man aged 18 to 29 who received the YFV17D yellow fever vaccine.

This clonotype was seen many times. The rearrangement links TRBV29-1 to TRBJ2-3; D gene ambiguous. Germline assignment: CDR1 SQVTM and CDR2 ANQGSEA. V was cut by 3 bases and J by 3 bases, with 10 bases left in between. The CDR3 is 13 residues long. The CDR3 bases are TGCAGCGTTGACAGGACCCTGACAGATACGCAGTATTTT. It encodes CSVDRTLTDTQYF.

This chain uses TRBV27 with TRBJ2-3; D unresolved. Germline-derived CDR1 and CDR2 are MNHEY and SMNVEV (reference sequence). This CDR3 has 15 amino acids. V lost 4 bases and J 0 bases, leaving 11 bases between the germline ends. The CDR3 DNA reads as TGTGCCAGCAGTTCTGGTGTTACTAGCACAGATACGCAGTATTTT. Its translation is CASSSGVTSTDTQYF.

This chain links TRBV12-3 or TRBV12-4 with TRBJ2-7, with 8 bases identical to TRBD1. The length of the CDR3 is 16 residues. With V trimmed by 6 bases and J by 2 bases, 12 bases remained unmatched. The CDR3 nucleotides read TGTGCCAGCAGGGCCGGGACAGGCAACGACCCCTACGAGCAGTACTTC. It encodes CASRAGTGNDPYEQYF.

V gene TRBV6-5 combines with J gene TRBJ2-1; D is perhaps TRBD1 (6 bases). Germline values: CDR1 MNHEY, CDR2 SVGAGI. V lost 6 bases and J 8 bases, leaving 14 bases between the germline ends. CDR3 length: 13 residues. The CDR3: CASSVQGKYEQFF. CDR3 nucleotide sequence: TGTGCCAGCAGCGTCCAGGGGAAGTATGAGCAGTTCTTC.

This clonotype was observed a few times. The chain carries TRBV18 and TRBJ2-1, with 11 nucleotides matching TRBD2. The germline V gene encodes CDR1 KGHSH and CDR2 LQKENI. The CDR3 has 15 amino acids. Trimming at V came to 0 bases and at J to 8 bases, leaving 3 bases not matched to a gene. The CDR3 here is CASSPPVAGGYEQFF. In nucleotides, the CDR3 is TGTGCCAGCTCACCACCTGTAGCGGGGGGGTATGAGCAGTTCTTC. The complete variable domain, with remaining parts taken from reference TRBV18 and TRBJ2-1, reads NAGVMQNPRHLVRRRGQEARLRCSPMKGHSHVYWYRQLPEEGLKFMVYLQKENIIDESGMPKERFSAEFPKEGPSILRIQQVVRGDSAAYFCASSPPVAGGYEQFFGPGTRLTVL.

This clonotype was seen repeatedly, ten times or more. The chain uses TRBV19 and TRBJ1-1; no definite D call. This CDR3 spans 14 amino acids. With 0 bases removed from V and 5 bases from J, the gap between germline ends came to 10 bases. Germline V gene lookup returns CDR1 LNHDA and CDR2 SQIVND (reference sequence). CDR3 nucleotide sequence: TGTGCCAGTAGTATAGATCGAAGGTGGACTGAAGCTTTCTTT. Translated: CASSIDRRWTEAFF.

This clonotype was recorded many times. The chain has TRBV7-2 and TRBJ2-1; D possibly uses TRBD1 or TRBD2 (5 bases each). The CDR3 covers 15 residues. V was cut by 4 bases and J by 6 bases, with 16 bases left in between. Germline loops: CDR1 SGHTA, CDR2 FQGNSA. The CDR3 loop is CASSSRPGPRNEQFF. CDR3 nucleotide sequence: TGTGCCAGCAGCTCCCGACCGGGACCCCGCAATGAGCAGTTCTTC.

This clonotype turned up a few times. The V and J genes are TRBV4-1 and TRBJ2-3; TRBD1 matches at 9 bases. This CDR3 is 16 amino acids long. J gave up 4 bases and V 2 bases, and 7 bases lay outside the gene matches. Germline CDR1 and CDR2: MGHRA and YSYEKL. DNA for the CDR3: TGCGCCAGCAGCCAAACGGGACAGGGTCCCCCAGATACGCAGTATTTT. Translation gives CASSQTGQGPPDTQYF.

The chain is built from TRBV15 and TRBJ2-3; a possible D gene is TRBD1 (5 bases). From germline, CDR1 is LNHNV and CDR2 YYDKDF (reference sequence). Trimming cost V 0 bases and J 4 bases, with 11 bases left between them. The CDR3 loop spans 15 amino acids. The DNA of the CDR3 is TGTGCCACCAGCAGAGACTTAGGGGCATCAGATACGCAGTATTTT. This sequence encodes CATSRDLGASDTQYF.

The CDR3 spells CASSILYYTGELFF. The CDR3 bases are TGTGCCAGCAGTATACTTTACTACACCGGGGAGCTGTTTTTT. This chain links TRBV28 with TRBJ2-2, with unresolved D. CDR3 size: 14 residues. V dropped 5 bases and J dropped 3 bases, with 10 bases sitting between them. Germline CDR1 reads MDHEN; CDR2 reads SYDVKM.

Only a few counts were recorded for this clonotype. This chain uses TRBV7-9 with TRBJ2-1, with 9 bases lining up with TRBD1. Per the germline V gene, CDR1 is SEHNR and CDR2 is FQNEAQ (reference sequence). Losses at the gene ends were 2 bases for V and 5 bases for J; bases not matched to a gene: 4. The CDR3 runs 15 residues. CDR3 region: CASSLRGTGNNEQFF. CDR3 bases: TGTGCCAGCAGCTTACGGGGGACAGGGAACAATGAGCAGTTCTTC.

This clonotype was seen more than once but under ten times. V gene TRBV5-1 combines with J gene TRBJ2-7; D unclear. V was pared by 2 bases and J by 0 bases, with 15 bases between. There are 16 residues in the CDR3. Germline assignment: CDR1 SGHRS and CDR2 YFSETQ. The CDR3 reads CASSFGPPDPSYEQYF. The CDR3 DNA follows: TGCGCCAGCAGCTTTGGACCCCCCGACCCCTCCTACGAGCAGTACTTC. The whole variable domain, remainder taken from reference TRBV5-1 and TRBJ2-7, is KAGVTQTPRYLIKTRGQQVTLSCSPISGHRSVSWYQQTPGQGLQFLFEYFSETQRNKGNFPGRFSGRQFSNSRSEMNVSTLELGDSALYLCASSFGPPDPSYEQYFGPGTRLTVT.

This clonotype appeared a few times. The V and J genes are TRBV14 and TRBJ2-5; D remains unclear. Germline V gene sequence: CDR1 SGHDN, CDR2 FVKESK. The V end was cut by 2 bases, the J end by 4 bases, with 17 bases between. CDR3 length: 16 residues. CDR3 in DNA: TGTGCCAGCAGCCAACATCGCGCCGGTTTGGGAGAGACCCAGTACTTC. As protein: CASSQHRAGLGETQYF.